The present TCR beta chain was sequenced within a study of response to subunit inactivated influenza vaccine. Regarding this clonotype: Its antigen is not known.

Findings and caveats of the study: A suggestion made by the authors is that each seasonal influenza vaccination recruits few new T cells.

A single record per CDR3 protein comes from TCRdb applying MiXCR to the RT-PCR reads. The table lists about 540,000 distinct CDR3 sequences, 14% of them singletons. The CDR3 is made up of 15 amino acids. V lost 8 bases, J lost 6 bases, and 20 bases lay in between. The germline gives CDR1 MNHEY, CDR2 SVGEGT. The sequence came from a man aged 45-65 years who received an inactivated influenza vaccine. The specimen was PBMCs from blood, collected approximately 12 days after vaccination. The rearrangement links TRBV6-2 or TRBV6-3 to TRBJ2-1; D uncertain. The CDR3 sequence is CASPRRVSDPNEQFF. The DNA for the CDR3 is TGTGCCAGCCCCCGTAGGGTCAGCGACCCCAATGAGCAGTTCTTC.